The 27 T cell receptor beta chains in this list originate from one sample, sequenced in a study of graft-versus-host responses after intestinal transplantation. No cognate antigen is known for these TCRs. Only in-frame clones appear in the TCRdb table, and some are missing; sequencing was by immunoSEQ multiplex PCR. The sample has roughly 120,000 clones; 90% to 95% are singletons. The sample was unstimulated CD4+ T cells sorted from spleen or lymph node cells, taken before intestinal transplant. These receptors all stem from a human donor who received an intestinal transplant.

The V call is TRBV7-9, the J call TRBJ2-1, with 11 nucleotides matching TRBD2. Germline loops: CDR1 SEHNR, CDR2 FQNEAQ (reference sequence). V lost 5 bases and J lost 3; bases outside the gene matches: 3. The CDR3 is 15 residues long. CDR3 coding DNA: TGTGCCAGCAGCGACCTAGCGGGAGGCTACAATGAGCAGTTCTTC. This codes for CASSDLAGGYNEQFF.

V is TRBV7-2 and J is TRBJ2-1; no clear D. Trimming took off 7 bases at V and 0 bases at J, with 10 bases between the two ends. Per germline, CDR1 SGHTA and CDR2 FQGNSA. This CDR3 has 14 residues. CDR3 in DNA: TGTGCCAGCACCCGACCGAGCTCCTACAATGAGCAGTTCTTC. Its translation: CASTRPSSYNEQFF.

The CDR3 loop is CASTGTENSPLHF. The CDR3 DNA reads as TGTGCCAGTACCGGGACAGAGAATTCACCCCTCCACTTT. The chain uses TRBV19 and TRBJ1-6; 7 bases align to TRBD1. This CDR3 contains 13 residues. The germline gives CDR1 LNHDA, CDR2 SQIVND (reference sequence). V shed 7 bases and J 7 bases; nucleotides not matched to a gene: 4.

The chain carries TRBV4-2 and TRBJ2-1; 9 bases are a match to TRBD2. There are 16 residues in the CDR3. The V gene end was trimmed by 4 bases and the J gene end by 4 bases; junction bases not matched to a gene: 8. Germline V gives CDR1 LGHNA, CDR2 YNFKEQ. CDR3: CASSRLAGVEYNEQFF. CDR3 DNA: TGTGCCAGCAGCCGATTAGCGGGAGTTGAATACAATGAGCAGTTCTTC.

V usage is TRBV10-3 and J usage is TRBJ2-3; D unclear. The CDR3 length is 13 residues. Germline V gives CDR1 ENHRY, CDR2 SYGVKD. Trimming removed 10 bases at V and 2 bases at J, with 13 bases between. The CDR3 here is CATRAPSTDTQYF. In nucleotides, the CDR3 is TGTGCCACCCGAGCCCCGTCCACAGATACGCAGTATTTT.

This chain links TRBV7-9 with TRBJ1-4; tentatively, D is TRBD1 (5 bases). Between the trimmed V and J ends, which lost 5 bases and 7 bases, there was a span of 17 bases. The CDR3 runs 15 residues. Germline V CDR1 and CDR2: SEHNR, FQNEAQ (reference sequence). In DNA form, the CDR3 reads TGTGCCAGCAGCCTCGCCGTGGGGGGTGGTGAAAAACTGTTTTTT. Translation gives CASSLAVGGGEKLFF.

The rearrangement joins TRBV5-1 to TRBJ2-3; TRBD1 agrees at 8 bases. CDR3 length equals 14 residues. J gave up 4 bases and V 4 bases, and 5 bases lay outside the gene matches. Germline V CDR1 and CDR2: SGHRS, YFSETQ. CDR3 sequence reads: CASSPDRGSDTQYF. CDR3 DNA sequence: TGCGCCAGCAGCCCCGACAGGGGTTCAGATACGCAGTATTTT.

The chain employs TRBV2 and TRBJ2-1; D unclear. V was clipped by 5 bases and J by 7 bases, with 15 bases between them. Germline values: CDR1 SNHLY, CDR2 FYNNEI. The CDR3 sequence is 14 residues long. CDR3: CASSLPEPGNEQFF. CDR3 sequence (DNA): TGTGCCAGCAGTCTGCCGGAACCTGGGAATGAGCAGTTCTTC.

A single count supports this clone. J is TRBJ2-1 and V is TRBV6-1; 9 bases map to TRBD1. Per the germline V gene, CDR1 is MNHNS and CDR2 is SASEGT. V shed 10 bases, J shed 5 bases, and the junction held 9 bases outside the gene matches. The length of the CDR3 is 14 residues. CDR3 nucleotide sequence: TGTGCCACCGCGCTCCGGGACAGGGACAATGAGCAGTTCTTC. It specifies CATALRDRDNEQFF.

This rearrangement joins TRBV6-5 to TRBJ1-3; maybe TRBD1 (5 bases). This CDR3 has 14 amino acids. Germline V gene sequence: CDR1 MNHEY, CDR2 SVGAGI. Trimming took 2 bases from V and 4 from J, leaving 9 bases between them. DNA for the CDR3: TGTGCCAGCAGTTACGACAGAAGAGGAAACACCATATATTTT. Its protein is CASSYDRRGNTIYF.

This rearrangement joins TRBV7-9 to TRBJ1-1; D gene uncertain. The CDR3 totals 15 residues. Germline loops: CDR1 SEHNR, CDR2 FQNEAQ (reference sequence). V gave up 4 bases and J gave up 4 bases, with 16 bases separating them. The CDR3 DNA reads TGTGCCAGCAGCTCAAGGTCGTGGGCGAGCACTGAAGCTTTCTTT. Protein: CASSSRSWASTEAFF.

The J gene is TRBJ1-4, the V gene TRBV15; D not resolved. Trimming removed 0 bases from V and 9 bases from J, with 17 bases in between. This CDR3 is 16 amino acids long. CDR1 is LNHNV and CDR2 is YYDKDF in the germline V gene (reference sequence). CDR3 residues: CATSRENDWLRKKLFF. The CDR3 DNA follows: TGTGCCACCAGCAGAGAGAATGACTGGCTGCGGAAAAAACTGTTTTTT.

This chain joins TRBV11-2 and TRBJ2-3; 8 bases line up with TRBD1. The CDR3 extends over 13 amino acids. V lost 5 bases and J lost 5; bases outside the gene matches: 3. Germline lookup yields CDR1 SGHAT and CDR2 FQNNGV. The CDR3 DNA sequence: TGTGCCAGCAGCCGACAGGGGCAAGATACGCAGTATTTT. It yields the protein CASSRQGQDTQYF.

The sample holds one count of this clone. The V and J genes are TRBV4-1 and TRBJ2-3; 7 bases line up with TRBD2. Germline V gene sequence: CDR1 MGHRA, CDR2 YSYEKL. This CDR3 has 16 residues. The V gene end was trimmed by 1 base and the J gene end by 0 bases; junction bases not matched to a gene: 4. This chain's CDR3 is CASSQATSASTDTQYF. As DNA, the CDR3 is TGCGCCAGCAGCCAAGCCACTAGCGCTAGCACAGATACGCAGTATTTT.

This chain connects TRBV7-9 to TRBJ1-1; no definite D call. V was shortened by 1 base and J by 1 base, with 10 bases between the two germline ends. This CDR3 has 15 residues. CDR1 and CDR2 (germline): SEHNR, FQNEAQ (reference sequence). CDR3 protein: CASSLDPAGNTEAFF. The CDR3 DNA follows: TGTGCCAGCAGCTTAGATCCGGCAGGGAACACTGAAGCTTTCTTT.

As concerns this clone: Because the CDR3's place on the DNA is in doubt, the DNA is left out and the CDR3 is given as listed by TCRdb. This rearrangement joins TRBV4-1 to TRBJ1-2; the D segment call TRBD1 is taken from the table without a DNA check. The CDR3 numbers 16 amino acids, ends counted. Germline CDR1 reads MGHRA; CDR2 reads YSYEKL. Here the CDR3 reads CASSQDSGTVGTGNTF.

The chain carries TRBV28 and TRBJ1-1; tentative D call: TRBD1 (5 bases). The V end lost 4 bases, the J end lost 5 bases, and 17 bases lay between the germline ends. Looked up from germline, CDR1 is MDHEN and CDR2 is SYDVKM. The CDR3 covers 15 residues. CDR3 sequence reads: CASSSLGAGSTEAFF. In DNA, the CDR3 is TGTGCCAGCAGTTCCCTCGGGGCCGGGAGTACTGAAGCTTTCTTT.

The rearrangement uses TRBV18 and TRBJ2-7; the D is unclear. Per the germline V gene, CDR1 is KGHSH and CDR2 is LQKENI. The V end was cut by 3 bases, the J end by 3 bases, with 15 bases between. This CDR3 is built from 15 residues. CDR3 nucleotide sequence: TGTGCCAGCTCACCGCTCGAGTGGCGTTTCTACGAGCAGTACTTC. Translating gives CASSPLEWRFYEQYF. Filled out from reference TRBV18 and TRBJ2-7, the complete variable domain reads NAGVMQNPRHLVRRRGQEARLRCSPMKGHSHVYWYRQLPEEGLKFMVYLQKENIIDESGMPKERFSAEFPKEGPSILRIQQVVRGDSAAYFCASSPLEWRFYEQYFGPGTRLTVT.

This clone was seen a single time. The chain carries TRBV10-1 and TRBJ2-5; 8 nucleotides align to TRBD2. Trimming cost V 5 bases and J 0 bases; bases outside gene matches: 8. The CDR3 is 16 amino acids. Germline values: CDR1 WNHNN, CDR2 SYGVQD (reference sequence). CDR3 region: CASSKTGSGDQETQYF. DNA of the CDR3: TGCGCCAGCAGTAAAACAGGTAGCGGGGACCAAGAGACCCAGTACTTC.

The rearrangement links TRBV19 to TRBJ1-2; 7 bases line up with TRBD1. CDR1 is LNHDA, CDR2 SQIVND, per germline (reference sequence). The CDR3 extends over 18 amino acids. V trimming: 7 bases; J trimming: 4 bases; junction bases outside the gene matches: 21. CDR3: CASNETPDPGGRSYGYTF. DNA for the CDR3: TGTGCCAGTAACGAAACACCCGACCCAGGGGGAAGAAGCTATGGCTACACCTTC.

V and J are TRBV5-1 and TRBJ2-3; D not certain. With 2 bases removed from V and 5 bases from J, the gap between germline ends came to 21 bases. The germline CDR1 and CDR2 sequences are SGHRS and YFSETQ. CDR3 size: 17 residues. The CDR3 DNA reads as TGCGCCAGCAGCTTCCGTAACCCCACGCGCTCTGGAGATACGCAGTATTTT. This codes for CASSFRNPTRSGDTQYF.

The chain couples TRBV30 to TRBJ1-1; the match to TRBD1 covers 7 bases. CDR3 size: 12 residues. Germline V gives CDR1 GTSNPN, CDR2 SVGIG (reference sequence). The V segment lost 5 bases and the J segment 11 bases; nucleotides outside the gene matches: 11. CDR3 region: CAWRTGVASAFF. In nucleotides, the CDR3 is TGTGCCTGGCGCACAGGGGTCGCCAGCGCTTTCTTT.

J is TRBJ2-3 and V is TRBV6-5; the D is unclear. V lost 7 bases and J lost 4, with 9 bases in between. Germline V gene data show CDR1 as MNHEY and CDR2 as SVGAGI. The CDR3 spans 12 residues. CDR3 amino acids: CASTSWADTQYF. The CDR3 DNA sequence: TGTGCCAGCACCTCTTGGGCAGATACGCAGTATTTT.

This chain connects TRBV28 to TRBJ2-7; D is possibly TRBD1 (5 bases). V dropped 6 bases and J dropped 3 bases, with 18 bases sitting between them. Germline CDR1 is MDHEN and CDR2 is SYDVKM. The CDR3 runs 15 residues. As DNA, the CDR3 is TGTGCCAGCAGCGCTCTAGGGTCTCAGGGCTACGAGCAGTACTTC. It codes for CASSALGSQGYEQYF.

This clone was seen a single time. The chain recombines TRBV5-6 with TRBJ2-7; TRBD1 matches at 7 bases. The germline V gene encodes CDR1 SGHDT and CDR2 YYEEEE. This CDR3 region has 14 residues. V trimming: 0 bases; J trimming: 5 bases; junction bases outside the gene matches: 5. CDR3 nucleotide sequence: TGTGCCAGCAGCTTGGGACAGGGAAGGAACGAGCAGTACTTC. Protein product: CASSLGQGRNEQYF.

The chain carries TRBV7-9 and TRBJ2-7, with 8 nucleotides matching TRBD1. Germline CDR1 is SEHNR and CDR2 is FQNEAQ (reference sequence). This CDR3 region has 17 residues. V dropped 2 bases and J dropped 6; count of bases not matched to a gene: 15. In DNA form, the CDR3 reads TGTGCCAGCAGCTTATATATCTCGTGGGACAGGCCCTCCGAGCAGTACTTC. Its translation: CASSLYISWDRPSEQYF.

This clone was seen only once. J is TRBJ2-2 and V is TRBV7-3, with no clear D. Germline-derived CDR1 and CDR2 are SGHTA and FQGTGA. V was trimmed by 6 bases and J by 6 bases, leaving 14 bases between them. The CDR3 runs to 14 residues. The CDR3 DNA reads TGTGCCAGCAGACTTGGGTCGGACCCCGGGGAGCTGTTTTTT. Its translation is CASRLGSDPGELFF.